This paragraph reports one TCR beta chain. Its specific antigen is unknown. Per-base qualities were not stored, and no clone one base away is much larger. This sample was taken from a study of cytomegalovirus exposure and HLA in healthy donors (dated by TCRdb to about 2017). Broadly, across the study: An earlier analysis of 550 to 700 of the donors reported 250 to 300 Gb of sequence data and some 100 million unique TCR beta sequences from roughly 200 million T cells. Roughly 300 gigabases of sequencing data and approximately 84 million unique TCR sequences were included in an early release covering roughly 600 HLA-typed donors. To predict cytomegalovirus infection status, the study combined high-throughput TCR immunosequencing, statistical association of individual TCRs with disease status, and machine learning. HLA typing included class I and class II loci at four-digit resolution. In an earlier analysis of roughly 600 of the donors, high-throughput TCR beta sequencing was used to judge whether each TCR beta V gene segment behaved as functional or pseudogenic. The study profiled the T cell repertoires of 550 to 700 subjects by immunosequencing and related them to cytomegalovirus serostatus. Of the roughly 400 genotyped donors, approximately 80% fell in the genetic ancestry cluster associated with self-reported Caucasian donors. Rather than using new phenotypic data, the later analysis identified candidate immune exposures from TCR beta sequences and from how often those sequences occurred across donors. In addition to the first cohort of 666 subjects, a separate validation cohort of over 90 different subjects was used. A later genetic analysis used genome-wide SNP genotypes for 398 of the 666 donors, treating that subset as a discovery cohort. On average, around 240,000 unique TCR beta nucleotide sequences were sequenced per donor among about 400 genotyped donors of the cohort, with around 19% of those sequences being non-productive. Donor age, sex, ethnicity and CMV serostatus were collected together with the repertoire data. The number of typed donors differed by locus: roughly 620-630 for A, B, C, DRB1 and DQB1; roughly 510 for DQA1; approximately 610 for DPA1; and some 470 for DPB1. About five DR-DQ haplotypes were treated as single units for association and clustering because of strong linkage in the cohort. All discovery cohort repertoires had been generated using a single sequencing platform. A later analysis re-analyzed previously published TCR beta repertoires from hundreds of donors and added high-resolution HLA genotyping to study TCR occurrence patterns. The study was designed to test whether signatures of past pathogen exposure could be identified by cataloging public T cell receptors.

The cohort was made up of roughly 670 healthy bone marrow donors. At the time of sampling, all cohort members were nominally healthy, though unrecorded immune exposures were likely present. The donor was CMV seronegative and belonged to the group of several hundred seronegative cohort members. A peripheral blood sample was collected from each donor, and TCR beta sequencing was performed on peripheral blood mononuclear cells. The Qiagen DNeasy Blood Extraction Kit was used to extract genomic DNA from the blood cell samples. General findings and caveats noted by the study authors: In a later analysis, several top co-occurrence clusters were reported to appear linked to parvovirus B19, influenza, CMV and Epstein-Barr virus. A further reported finding was that TCR beta sequences accurately predicted the HLA-A and HLA-B alleles for most subjects in the first cohort. The sequencing pipeline was judged likely to have produced a cluster of highly shared sequence variants as a technical artifact. A later analysis associated 16,951 TCR beta sequences with specific HLA alleles at a false discovery rate of 0.05. In an earlier analysis of more than 500 of the donors, most TCR beta V segments appeared in productive rearrangements about 87% or about 30% of the time, broadly matching IMGT annotations. Because HLA typing was unavailable for some donors at each locus, only the typed subset was used in association tests. The authors suggested that the approach could potentially be generalized to other disease states and immunological phenotypes. Because counts were too low, roughly 16 rarely observed V segments, including chromosome 9 orphons, were excluded from the earlier analysis of about 500 of the donors. In vitro tests confirmed that three of the cytomegalovirus-associated TCR beta chains recognize cytomegalovirus antigens. V-gene and J-gene trimming of TCR beta chains was associated with a missense DCLRE1C variant in a later genetic analysis, and the association was replicated in an independent cohort. When HLA alleles, especially DR and DQ, strongly co-occurred, TCR associations were difficult to assign to individual alleles. Sequencing depth was assumed to be roughly uniform across donors in the presence/absence analyses, though that assumption may not hold. A later analysis found that most CMV-associated TCR beta chains appeared HLA-restricted, with HLA associations seemingly driven largely by CMV exposure. Compared with equally common non-associated chains, HLA-associated TCR beta chains in a later analysis were more clonally expanded and had lower generation probabilities. In this cohort, only TCR beta chains were sequenced, and detectable features were limited by the absence of alpha or paired-chain data. Most TCR sequences were seen in very few donors, while some public TCRs were found in many individuals. The study gave a list of under 200 TCR beta chains associated with cytomegalovirus. A later analysis found that TCR association rates varied across HLA loci, with DRB1 alleles showing the most associated TCRs and HLA-C alleles the fewest. According to a later genetic analysis, donors in an Asian-associated ancestry cluster had fewer N-insertions in productive TCRs than the roughly 700-donor mean. The only immune exposure information available for the cohort was CMV serostatus. The classifier was reported to diagnose cytomegalovirus status with high specificity and sensitivity in both the original cohort and the validation cohort. Correlated functional status among segregating V segments might reflect linkage disequilibrium, but an unknown experimental factor could not be ruled out.

Receptor amplification or capture employed the immunoSEQ multiplex PCR assay. For the multiplex PCR, a mixture combining 60 forward primers for TCR Vbeta segments and 13 reverse primers for TCR Jbeta segments was used. A multiplex PCR assay on genomic DNA amplified the CDR3 region of rearranged TCR beta genes. Amplified TCR beta libraries were sequenced as 87-base-pair reads on the Illumina HiSeq System. For the original study's pipeline: A later analysis counted 75 million to 100 million unique TCR beta chains across the 600 to 850 repertoires, and roughly 9.9 million of these chains were shared by at least two donors. A nearest-neighbor algorithm error-corrected the raw reads and collapsed the reads into unique sequences, merging closely related sequences to remove PCR and sequencing errors. To assign V, D and J gene segments, CDR3 sequences were aligned to IMGT reference sequences. For a sequence to be retained, a match of at least six nucleotides to both a V gene segment and a J gene segment was required. A rearrangement counted as productive if the CDR3 had no stop codons and remained in frame with V and J, and every other rearrangement counted as non-productive. Following IMGT convention, CDR3 was defined as the stretch from the second conserved V-encoded cysteine up to the conserved J-encoded phenylalanine. The earlier analysis of about 610 of the donors excluded any sequence lacking an unambiguous match to a single V gene segment. An earlier analysis of several hundred of the donors called V segments functional above 56.7% productive rearrangements and segregating when the between-donor standard deviation exceeded 5%. A statistical classification framework was built to diagnose cytomegalovirus status from the catalog of TCR beta chain sequences. A later analysis assigned V and J genes by comparing TCR nucleotide sequences with IMGT/GENE-DB human TR gene sequences. A later analysis assigned CDR3 sequences and most-parsimonious VDJ recombination scenarios with the TCRdist pipeline. In a later analysis, every TCR beta chain was defined by the combination of its CDR3 amino acid sequence and its V-gene family, and reads without a unique V-gene family were dropped. In a later analysis, 450 to 600 highly shared, low-generation-probability nucleotide sequences were removed to address suspected cross-contamination and a sequencing artifact. In a later analysis, a clonal expansion index for each public chain was calculated from normalized within-repertoire ranks of inferred template counts. In a later analysis, generation probabilities were computed with a VDJ recombination model fitted to out-of-frame rearrangements, and the resulting probabilities were checked against IGoR. Hypergeometric tests were used in a later analysis to score TCR-TCR, TCR-HLA and TCR-CMV co-occurrence, with a repertoire-size bias correction applied to the TCR pairs. A later analysis estimated false discovery rates by permuting HLA or CMV assignments 20 times. A later analysis grouped co-occurring TCRs with DBSCAN, adding TCRdist sequence similarity when clustering within HLA-allele-positive subsets. Co-occurrence clustering excluded repertoires with fewer than 30,000 or more than 120,000 public chains, plus five with anomalous nucleotide sharing. Drawn from immuneACCESS, this table holds only the in-frame rearrangements with V and J called that TCRdb kept. Clones are partly lost; checked studies trace under half to an unresolved V gene and leave the rest unexplained. The DNA was the basis for D and trimming; V, J and clone size are from that table. The sample table records some 100,000 clones; over 60% of these occur just once. About 2.5% of the sample is held by the ten biggest clonotypes.

This clonotype originated in a female donor in good health and CMV-seronegative. The source material was PBMCs.

The nucleotides are TGTGCCAGCAGCGAGTCAGGCAATTCACCCCTCCACTTT. Its amino acids are CASSESGNSPLHF. Recombination linked TRBV7-2 to TRBJ1-6; the D segment cannot be called with confidence. The germline V gene provides CDR1 SGHTA and CDR2 FQGNSA. There are 13 amino acids in the CDR3, from cysteine to phenylalanine inclusive. Here the CDR3 DNA is all that survives: 39 bases in frame from base 1. V loses 5 bases, J loses 7 bases, and the germline ends lie 9 bases apart.